The source of this TCR beta chain is a study of CD4 T cells in relation to SARS-CoV-2 and coronaviruses (dated by TCRdb to about 2021). Describing the broader study: The ViraFEST assay cultured PBMCs with antigen for 10 days, then sequenced TCR beta CDR3s to find antigen-specific clonal expansions. The negative reference condition was either a culture with an HIV-1 Nef peptide pool or a culture with no peptide. Shared crossreactive spike epitopes were mapped to their HLA restriction using patient-derived lymphoblastoid cell lines. At the level of individual TCR clonotypes, the study evaluated whether memory CD4+ T cells crossreact between the spike proteins of SARS-CoV-2 and those of common cold coronaviruses. The Adaptive Biotechnologies TCR-sequencing kit was used to sequence samples from three pre-COVID donors and the naive versus memory experiments, while other data came from Illumina-based sequencing. For other donors in the study, expansion assays were sequenced with a different, Illumina-based TCR-beta assay. Broader findings and caveats from the paper: Because no donor provided both pre-pandemic and post-infection samples, tracing the source of pre-existing responses was limited. In roughly two thirds of donors, memory CD4+ clonotypes turned up that crossrecognized SARS-CoV-2 and at least one common cold coronavirus spike. Crossreactive clones showed significantly weaker SARS-CoV-2-driven expansion than monoreactive clones, consistent with antigenic imprinting. Small numbers of patients and of tested TCRs were a limitation of the study. Crossreactivity analysis centred on spike protein, so crossreactivity against other viral proteins was not assessed.

Note on this clone: Its binding antigen is unknown. No quality values exist for individual bases; no much larger clone is one base distant.

CD4+ T cells from unexposed donors were collected before the COVID-19 pandemic (2011-2018). After approximately 11 days of culture, CD4+ T cells were isolated with the EasySep CD4+ T cell isolation kit. As far as cell numbers permitted, CD4+ T cells from unexposed donors were tested for reactivity against SARS-CoV-2 S and N as well as four spike pools from common cold coronaviruses. Each well held about 2 million PBMCs cultured in IMDM containing around 5% human AB serum and roughly 9.4 IU/ml IL-2. Half of the culture medium was replaced with fresh IL-2-containing medium on days 3 and 7. Each peptide culture condition was generally run in triplicate replicate wells. Leukapheresis product for the unexposed donors was bought commercially. Ficoll-Paque PLUS gradient centrifugation was used to isolate PBMCs from leukapheresis product or whole blood. PBMCs were either cryopreserved at -140 degrees C or used fresh in the expansion assay. The QIAamp Micro DNA Kit was used to extract genomic DNA from the CD4+ T cells.

The library was produced with the immunoSEQ multiplex PCR assay. Per the source publication's procedure: During preprocessing, nonproductive sequences were discarded, as were any CDR3s that did not begin with C, did not end with F or W, or were shorter than 7 amino acids. The MANAFEST web app identified antigen-specific clonotypes based on expansion compared with the reference and other culture wells. A clone was considered positive if significant expansion relative to the reference culture was observed in 2 of 3 replicate wells at an FDR below 0.05. A further requirement for positive clones was significant expansion compared with all other tandem wells, along with an odds ratio above 5. CDR3 homology was measured as pairwise Levenshtein distance, computed with the stringdist R package after trimming three terminal residues from each end. What TCRdb holds here is the immuneACCESS table cut down to in-frame rearrangements. Part of the clones is not present; checked against another copy, under half of the missing clones reflect an unresolved V gene, and the others are unexplained. The DNA gave D and trimming, while V, J and clone size come from that table. The sample data list roughly 15,000 clones, and 70% to 80% of these were observed just once. Roughly 11% of the sample belongs to the ten largest clones.

As encoded in the germline V gene, CDR1 is SGHTS while CDR2 is YDEGEE. The CDR3, from cysteine to phenylalanine, totals 17 residues. Only CDR3 DNA is held: 51 bases, read in frame from base 1. Compared with germline, V lacks 4 bases and J lacks 5 bases; bases without a gene match: 7. Recombination joined TRBV5-8 with TRBJ2-3; TRBD2 fits 16 bases in the junction. The sequencing input was CD4+ T cells from PBMCs, cultured in vitro. This receptor was obtained from a human donor in good health. The CDR3 region has the sequence CASSPGTSGGAVDTQYF. The nucleotide sequence is given as TGTGCCAGCAGCCCAGGGACTAGCGGGGGGGCCGTAGATACGCAGTATTTT.